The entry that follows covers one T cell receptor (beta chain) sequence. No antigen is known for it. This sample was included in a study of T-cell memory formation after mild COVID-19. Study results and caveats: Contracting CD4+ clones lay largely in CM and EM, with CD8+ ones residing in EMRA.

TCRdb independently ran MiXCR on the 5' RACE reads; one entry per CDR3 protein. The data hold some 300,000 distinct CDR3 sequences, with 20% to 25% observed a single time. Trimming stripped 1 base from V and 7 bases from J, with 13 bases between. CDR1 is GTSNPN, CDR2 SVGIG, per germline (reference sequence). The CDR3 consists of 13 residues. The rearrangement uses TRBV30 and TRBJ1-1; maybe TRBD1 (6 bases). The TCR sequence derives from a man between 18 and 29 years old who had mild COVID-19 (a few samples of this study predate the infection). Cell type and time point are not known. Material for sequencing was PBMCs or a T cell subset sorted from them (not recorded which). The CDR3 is CAWSDHTDSEAFF. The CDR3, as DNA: TGTGCCTGGAGTGATCATACGGACAGTGAAGCTTTCTTT.